The clone carrying this T cell receptor beta chain was found a few times. The data stem from a study of blood T cell repertoires in COVID-19. Deletions cut 3 bases from V and 2 bases from J, with 11 bases between. The CDR3 is 14 residues long. CDR1 SEHNR and CDR2 FQNEAQ come from the germline V gene (reference sequence). Clones were sequenced by immunoSEQ multiplex PCR, and TCRdb holds only the in-frame ones, with some missing. The sample lists more than 85,000 clones; 72% were seen once. The chain links TRBV7-9 to TRBJ2-7, with a tentative D call TRBD1 (5 bases). This receptor was taken from a woman between 55 and 75 years old with acute or convalescent COVID-19. The sample taken for sequencing was peripheral blood. The CDR3: CASSFSGRAYEQYF. As DNA, the CDR3 is TGTGCCAGCAGCTTTTCGGGCAGGGCCTACGAGCAGTACTTC.